The subject of this entry is one T cell receptor (beta chain). In germline, CDR1 is SNHLY, CDR2 FYNNEI. The CDR3 runs 14 residues. V lost 7 bases and J 6 bases, leaving 15 bases between the germline ends. Under the authors' procedure: Amplification with reference gene primers provided the estimates of nucleated cell counts. Libraries were prepared by immunoSEQ multiplex PCR; TCRdb keeps only in-frame clonotypes and omits some of them. V and J calls plus clone size are reproduced from that table; the DNA served to infer D and trimming. The sample has roughly 42,000 clones; roughly three quarters are singletons. This entry comes from a study of blood T cell repertoires in COVID-19. Study background: Acute and convalescent COVID-19 specimens originated in the United States, Italy and Spain. T cells, B-cell-depleted T cells, or PBMCs provided the cDNA or gDNA that served as material.

Sequences were obtained from peripheral blood. The sequence was collected from a woman older than 75 with acute or convalescent COVID-19. The chain joins TRBV2 to TRBJ2-2, with D unclear. CDR3 coding DNA: TGTGCCAGCAAAGCACAGCTTAACCCCGGGGAGCTGTTTTTT. This sequence encodes CASKAQLNPGELFF.